The clone carrying this TCR beta chain was observed a single time. The sample is drawn from a study of shared clonotypes between healthy human individuals. Clones were sequenced by immunoSEQ multiplex PCR, and TCRdb holds only the in-frame ones, with some missing. The table includes millions of clones, more than 90% detected once. V lost 2 bases and J 1 base, leaving 11 bases between the germline ends. Germline CDR1 and CDR2: GTSNPN and SVGIG (reference sequence). The CDR3 has 14 amino acids. Recent acute infections and vaccinations were absent in the healthy HIV-negative adult donors. Memory CD4+ cells were the fraction left after CD45RA+ naive selection.

Specimen: naive CD4+ T cells sorted from blood. Subset described: CD45RA+ positively selected. This clonotype was obtained from a man aged 18 to 30 in good health. The rearrangement links TRBV30 to TRBJ1-2, with unresolved D. Here the CDR3 DNA reads TGTGCCTGGAGTCCTACCCGGGTTAACTATGGCTACACCTTC. The encoded protein is CAWSPTRVNYGYTF.